The next 6 T cell receptor beta chains were all read from a single sample in a study of OX40 agonist ivuxolimab in advanced cancers. Generated by immunoSEQ multiplex PCR, the TCRdb table keeps only in-frame clones and is missing some. Here the sample spans more than 45,000 clones, roughly 87% being singletons. This specimen was CD4+ or CD8+ T cells sorted from blood, taken in a trial of the OX40 agonist ivuxolimab. Every receptor here comes from an adult with an advanced solid tumor such as melanoma, head and neck, liver or kidney cancer.

This chain connects TRBV27 to TRBJ1-2, with D maybe TRBD1 (6 bases). The CDR3 contains 17 residues. The V end was cut by 8 bases, the J end by 1 base, with 23 bases between. CDR1 is MNHEY, CDR2 SMNVEV, per germline (reference sequence). The CDR3 is CASWGAVDGSFNYGYTF. CDR3 nucleotide sequence: TGTGCCAGCTGGGGGGCAGTGGACGGAAGCTTTAACTATGGCTACACCTTC.

This chain joins TRBV7-9 and TRBJ2-2; D uncertain. The CDR3 covers 16 residues. Germline V gene data show CDR1 as SEHNR and CDR2 as FQNEAQ (reference sequence). V was shortened by 5 bases and J by 4 bases, with 17 bases between the two germline ends. CDR3 protein: CASSPLRALFTGELFF. CDR3 bases: TGTGCCAGCAGCCCCCTCCGGGCTCTTTTCACCGGGGAGCTGTTTTTT.

CDR3 sequence reads: CASSLLGQGAKNTEAFF. For the CDR3, the DNA is TGTGCCAGCAGCCTCCTTGGACAGGGGGCAAAGAACACTGAAGCTTTCTTT. J is TRBJ1-1 and V is TRBV14; TRBD1 agrees at 11 bases. Trimming took 4 bases from V and 1 from J; bases not matched to a gene: 8. The CDR3 contains 17 residues. Germline V gene sequence: CDR1 SGHDN, CDR2 FVKESK. Together with reference TRBV14 and TRBJ1-1, the CDR3 gives the full variable domain: EAGVTQFPSHSVIEKGQTVTLRCDPISGHDNLYWYRRVMGKEIKFLLHFVKESKQDESGMPNNRFLAERTGGTYSTLKVQPAELEDSGVYFCASSLLGQGAKNTEAFFGQGTRLTVV.

The rearrangement uses TRBV19 and TRBJ1-1, with no clear D. The ends were cut back, 6 bases at V and 4 bases at J, with 9 bases in the middle. This CDR3 is built from 12 residues. From germline, CDR1 is LNHDA and CDR2 SQIVND (reference sequence). The CDR3 spells CASRRGPTEAFF. The DNA of the CDR3 is TGTGCCAGTAGAAGAGGGCCCACTGAAGCTTTCTTT.

The rearrangement uses TRBV18 and TRBJ2-6, with 7 bases lining up with TRBD1. V lost 2 bases and J lost 0; bases outside the gene matches: 10. Germline V gives CDR1 KGHSH, CDR2 LQKENI. The CDR3 is 19 amino acids. CDR3 sequence (DNA): TGTGCCAGCTCACCAGTTGGGACAGCACCAAGCTCTGGGGCCAACGTCCTGACTTTC. This translates into CASSPVGTAPSSGANVLTF.

The chain employs TRBV27 and TRBJ2-4; 8 nucleotides agree with TRBD2. This CDR3 comprises 13 residues. Germline assignment: CDR1 MNHEY and CDR2 SMNVEV (reference sequence). V lost 9 bases, J lost 9 bases, and 10 bases stayed unmatched. The CDR3 nucleotides are TGTGCCAGTAGAACGGGGGGGAAGGGCATTCAGTACTTC. Translated, it gives CASRTGGKGIQYF.